This is a list of T cell receptor beta chains from one sample in a study of T cells of healthy individuals. Using its own MiXCR run on the 5' RACE reads, TCRdb lists one record per CDR3 protein. The sample shows 55,000 to 65,000 distinct CDR3 sequences, 15% to 20% of them seen only once. These receptors originate from a human donor in good health. Both conserved end residues are part of each CDR3. The order of the fields is clone size, J gene, D gene, V gene, CDR3 protein, CDR3 DNA. The D gene is left open where the match is weak. Size is omitted from some rows. Given values are once, few, many or a class for expanded clones.

many TRBJ2-2 - TRBV27 CASGQGGLVGELFF TGTGCCAGCGGTCAGGGGGGCCTCGTCGGGGAGCTGTTTTTT
- TRBJ1-5 - TRBV6-5 CASSRDVRSNQPQHF TGTGCCAGCAGTCGGGACGTGCGAAGCAATCAGCCCCAGCATTTT
- TRBJ1-5 - TRBV3-1 CASSHWGGNQPQHF TGTGCCAGCAGCCATTGGGGGGGCAATCAGCCCCAGCATTTT
- TRBJ2-7 - TRBV12-5 CASGLVLSDPKTTYEQYF TGTGCTAGTGGTTTGGTACTCTCAGACCCCAAGACTACCTACGAGCAGTACTTC
few TRBJ2-3 TRBD2 TRBV7-9 CASSDAGLAGRYF TGTGCCAGCAGCGATGCGGGACTAGCGGGTCGGTATTTT
many TRBJ1-2 TRBD1 TRBV12-3/TRBV12-4 CASSSTGAYGYTF TGTGCCAGCAGTTCTACAGGGGCCTATGGCTACACCTTC
- TRBJ2-1 TRBD1 TRBV6-2/TRBV6-3 CASSWLRTGVNEQFF TGTGCCAGCAGTTGGCTCAGGACAGGGGTCAATGAGCAGTTCTTC
few TRBJ1-5 - TRBV19 CASSYRTEYYSNQPQHF TGTGCCAGTAGTTACCGGACAGAGTATTATAGCAATCAGCCCCAGCATTTT
- TRBJ2-1 TRBD1 TRBV12-3/TRBV12-4 CASSFGTGGYNEQFF TGTGCCAGCAGTTTTGGGACAGGGGGCTACAATGAGCAGTTCTTC
few TRBJ2-1 - TRBV29-1 CSVENPGWSYNEQFF TGCAGCGTTGAGAATCCCGGGTGGTCCTACAATGAGCAGTTCTTC
few TRBJ2-1 TRBD1 TRBV4-1 CASSNTGGPSYNEQFF TGCGCCAGCAGCAACACAGGGGGTCCCTCTTACAATGAGCAGTTCTTC
- TRBJ2-1 TRBD1 TRBV29-1 CSLQGSNEQFF TGCAGCTTACAGGGGTCAAATGAGCAGTTCTTC
- TRBJ1-5 - TRBV27 CASSTPGFNQPQHF TGTGCCAGCAGTACCCCAGGGTTCAATCAGCCCCAGCATTTT
- TRBJ1-6 TRBD1 TRBV7-3 CASSQGGAGNSPLHF TGTGCCAGCAGCCAAGGGGGCGCGGGGAATTCACCCCTCCACTTT
many TRBJ2-6 TRBD1 TRBV4-3 CASSQHDRVSGANVLTF TGCGCCAGCAGCCAACATGACAGGGTCTCTGGGGCCAACGTCCTGACTTTC
- TRBJ2-7 TRBD1 TRBV27 CASSLSWPGQGTYEQYF TGTGCCAGCAGTTTATCCTGGCCGGGACAGGGAACCTACGAGCAGTACTTC
many TRBJ2-2 TRBD2 TRBV30 CAWNLAGTNTGELFF TGTGCCTGGAATCTAGCGGGAACGAACACCGGGGAGCTGTTTTTT
many TRBJ1-5 - TRBV25-1 CASFPSQPQHF TGTGCCAGCTTTCCCAGTCAGCCCCAGCATTTT
many TRBJ2-5 TRBD2 TRBV20-1 CSASRPLAGGHQETQYF TGCAGTGCCTCACGGCCGCTAGCGGGAGGGCACCAAGAGACCCAGTACTTC
- TRBJ1-4 - TRBV7-9 CASSLIWGRGGGEKLFF TGTGCCAGCAGCTTAATCTGGGGGCGCGGAGGCGGCGAAAAACTGTTTTTT
few TRBJ1-5 - TRBV6-2/TRBV6-3 CASRTPLHQPQHF TGTGCCAGCAGGACACCTCTACATCAGCCCCAGCATTTT
many TRBJ2-5 TRBD2 TRBV3-1 CASSQGRGGRETQYF TGTGCCAGCAGCCAAGGGCGGGGGGGCAGAGAGACCCAGTACTTC
many TRBJ1-3 - TRBV10-3 CAISESNVWWASGNTIYF TGTGCCATCAGTGAGTCGAATGTTTGGTGGGCCTCTGGAAACACCATATATTTT
- TRBJ2-2 TRBD2 TRBV5-1 CASSPGLAGEGLAGELFF TGCGCCAGCAGCCCGGGACTAGCGGGAGAAGGTCTTGCCGGGGAGCTGTTTTTT
few TRBJ2-7 - TRBV28 CASSPTGSYEQYF TGTGCCAGCAGCCCGACGGGCTCCTACGAGCAGTACTTC
once TRBJ1-2 - TRBV7-2 CASSSPGETLYGYTF TGTGCCAGCAGCTCGCCAGGGGAAACCCTCTATGGCTACACCTTC
few TRBJ2-1 - TRBV3-1 CASSPYAGRRKPSSYNEQFF TGTGCCAGCAGCCCCTACGCGGGACGGAGAAAACCGAGCTCCTACAATGAGCAGTTCTTC
many TRBJ1-2 TRBD1 TRBV20-1 CSARTGGYGYTF TGCAGTGCAAGGACAGGGGGCTATGGCTACACCTTC
- TRBJ1-6 - TRBV7-9 CASSLAAGSPLHF TGTGCCAGCAGCTTAGCTGCAGGGTCACCCCTCCACTTT
- TRBJ2-7 TRBD2 TRBV12-3/TRBV12-4 CASRPSGGGSYEQYF TGTGCCAGCAGGCCCTCGGGCGGGGGCTCCTACGAGCAGTACTTC
many TRBJ1-1 - TRBV7-3 CASSLNPQGYTEAFF TGTGCCAGCAGCTTAAACCCCCAGGGGTACACTGAAGCTTTCTTT
few TRBJ2-7 - TRBV11-2 CASSLGLPYEQYF TGTGCCAGCAGCTTAGGTTTGCCCTACGAGCAGTACTTC
few TRBJ1-1 TRBD1 TRBV4-3 CASRTTGGTEAFF TGCGCCAGCAGAACAACAGGGGGCACTGAAGCTTTCTTT
many TRBJ2-3 TRBD1 TRBV20-1 CSAPTGGESDTQYF TGCAGTGCCCCGACAGGGGGCGAGTCAGATACGCAGTATTTT
many TRBJ1-1 - TRBV7-2 CASSLAPHTTEAFF TGTGCCAGCAGCTTAGCCCCCCACACCACTGAAGCTTTCTTT
- TRBJ2-3 TRBD2 TRBV12-3/TRBV12-4 CASSSGGGDTQYF TGTGCCAGCAGTAGCGGGGGGGGTGATACGCAGTATTTT
few TRBJ2-7 - TRBV6-6 CASSYRQLSYEQYF TGTGCCAGCAGTTATAGGCAGCTATCCTACGAGCAGTACTTC
- TRBJ2-7 TRBD1 TRBV3-1 CASSQGDRSDEQYF TGTGCCAGCAGCCAAGGGGACAGGTCGGACGAGCAGTACTTC
many TRBJ2-1 - TRBV3-1 CASSQVSRKFF TGTGCCAGCAGCCAAGTTTCTAGGAAGTTCTTC
many TRBJ2-3 - TRBV15 CATSITGPTDTQYF TGTGCCACCAGCATAACAGGGCCTACAGATACGCAGTATTTT
many TRBJ1-2 TRBD1 TRBV12-3/TRBV12-4 CASSRGQINYGYTF TGTGCCAGCAGCCGGGGACAGATTAACTATGGCTACACCTTC
many TRBJ2-5 TRBD2 TRBV2 CASSETSGSLETQYF TGTGCCAGCAGTGAGACTAGCGGGAGTTTGGAGACCCAGTACTTC